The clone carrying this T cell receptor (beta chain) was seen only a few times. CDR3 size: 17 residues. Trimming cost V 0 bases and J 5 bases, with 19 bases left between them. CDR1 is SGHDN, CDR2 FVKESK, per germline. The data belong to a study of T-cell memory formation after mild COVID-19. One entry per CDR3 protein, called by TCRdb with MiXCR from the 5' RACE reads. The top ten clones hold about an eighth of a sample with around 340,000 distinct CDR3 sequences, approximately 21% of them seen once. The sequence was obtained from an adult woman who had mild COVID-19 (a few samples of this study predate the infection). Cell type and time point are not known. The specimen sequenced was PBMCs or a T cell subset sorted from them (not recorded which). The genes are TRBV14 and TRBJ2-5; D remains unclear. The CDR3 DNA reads TGTGCCAGCAGCCAAGAGCCCTCTAGGGATGGTGTGGAGACCCAGTACTTC. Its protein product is CASSQEPSRDGVETQYF.